These 10 T cell receptor beta chains originate from one sample sequenced in a study of cytomegalovirus exposure and HLA in healthy donors. The primer mix had 60 Vbeta and 13 Jbeta primers. Sequenced by immunoSEQ multiplex PCR; TCRdb stores in-frame clones only, minus some. The sample consists of 150,000 or so clones, approximately 80% of them appearing once. The sample was PBMCs. These receptors came from a male donor in good health and CMV-seronegative.

V usage is TRBV15 and J usage is TRBJ1-6, with unresolved D. Germline lookup yields CDR1 LNHNV and CDR2 YYDKDF (reference sequence). Between the trimmed V and J ends, which lost 1 base and 10 bases, there was a span of 11 bases. The CDR3 spans 14 residues. The CDR3, as DNA: TGTGCCACCAGCAGAGTCGCCAACGGGTCACCCCTCCACTTT. Its protein product is CATSRVANGSPLHF.

V usage is TRBV29-1 and J usage is TRBJ2-5, with TRBD1 matching over 9 bases. Germline V lookup: CDR1 SQVTM, CDR2 ANQGSEA. With 1 base clipped from V and 4 bases from J, the junction kept 10 bases outside the gene matches. There are 16 residues in the CDR3. The CDR3, as DNA: TGCAGCGTTGAAGCCATCGACAGGGGGAATATAGAGACCCAGTACTTC. Translated: CSVEAIDRGNIETQYF.

The chain links TRBV27 to TRBJ1-2; 8 nucleotides line up with TRBD1. The germline CDR1 and CDR2 sequences are MNHEY and SMNVEV (reference sequence). V gave up 6 bases and J gave up 4 bases; unmatched junction bases: 4. This CDR3 region has 13 residues. This chain's CDR3 is CASSLGTGYGYTF. Here the CDR3 DNA reads TGTGCCAGCAGCCTCGGGACAGGCTATGGCTACACCTTC.

CDR3 region: CASLQGLAGPNEQFF. The CDR3 DNA follows: TGCGCCAGCCTTCAAGGACTAGCGGGCCCCAATGAGCAGTTCTTC. The chain couples TRBV10-2 to TRBJ2-1; 11 bases are a match to TRBD2. V was clipped by 8 bases and J by 6 bases; unmatched bases: 9. The CDR3 has 15 residues. CDR1 and CDR2 from the germline V gene are WSHSY and SAAADI.

The chain employs TRBV14 and TRBJ1-1, with TRBD1 matching over 9 bases. Germline-derived CDR1 and CDR2 are SGHDN and FVKESK. The ends lost 3 bases at V and 7 bases at J; junction bases unmatched: 3. This CDR3 is 13 amino acids long. The CDR3 DNA sequence: TGTGCCAGCAGCCACGGGACAGGGTTTGAAGCTTTCTTT. This codes for CASSHGTGFEAFF.

The gene calls are TRBV9 and TRBJ1-3, with TRBD1 matching 7 bases. V trimming: 4 bases; J trimming: 0 bases; junction bases outside the gene matches: 4. Germline CDR1 SGDLS, CDR2 YYNGEE. The CDR3 runs 15 residues. CDR3 DNA sequence: TGTGCCAGCAGCCAGGGGGAGGTCTCTGGAAACACCATATATTTT. Translating gives CASSQGEVSGNTIYF.

This chain connects TRBV7-6 to TRBJ2-2, with 8 nucleotides matching TRBD2. Germline CDR1 and CDR2: SGHVS and FNYEAQ. V gave up 4 bases and J gave up 7 bases; unmatched junction bases: 8. CDR3 size: 15 residues. CDR3 amino acids: CASSSGGARSGELFF. CDR3 DNA: TGTGCCAGCAGCTCCGGGGGGGCGAGAAGCGGGGAGCTGTTTTTT. Variable domain in full (rest from reference TRBV7-6 and TRBJ2-2): GAGVSQSPRYKVTKRGQDVALRCDPISGHVSLYWYRQALGQGPEFLTYFNYEAQQDKSGLPNDRFSAERPEGSISTLTIQRTEQRDSAMYRCASSSGGARSGELFFGEGSRLTVL.

The rearrangement uses TRBV6-4 and TRBJ2-7, with TRBD2 identical over 12 bases. J lost 0 bases, V lost 2 bases, and 2 bases had no gene match. From germline, CDR1 is MRHNA and CDR2 SNTAGT. CDR3 length: 16 amino acids. CDR3 loop: CASSDRTSGISYEQYF. CDR3 DNA sequence: TGTGCCAGCAGTGACCGGACTAGCGGGATCTCCTACGAGCAGTACTTC.

The rearrangement uses TRBV15 and TRBJ2-7, with TRBD2 identical over 12 bases. The CDR3 is made up of 16 amino acids. The trim removed 1 base at V and 0 bases at J, leaving 1 base unmatched. Germline loops: CDR1 LNHNV, CDR2 YYDKDF (reference sequence). The CDR3 here is CATSRGTSGTSYEQYF. The CDR3 DNA is TGTGCCACCAGCAGAGGGACTAGCGGGACCTCCTACGAGCAGTACTTC. Filled out from reference TRBV15 and TRBJ2-7, the complete variable domain reads DAMVIQNPRYQVTQFGKPVTLSCSQTLNHNVMYWYQQKSSQAPKLLFHYYDKDFNNEADTPDNFQSRRPNTSFCFLDIRSPGLGDTAMYLCATSRGTSGTSYEQYFGPGTRLTVT.

V is TRBV19 and J is TRBJ1-1; 9 bases line up with TRBD1. V was clipped by 6 bases and J by 6 bases; unmatched bases: 11. The CDR3 contains 15 residues. Germline loops: CDR1 LNHDA, CDR2 SQIVND (reference sequence). CDR3 residues: CASSIRRQGVAEAFF. As DNA, the CDR3 is TGTGCCAGTAGCATTAGGAGACAGGGGGTCGCTGAAGCTTTCTTT.